Listed below are T cell receptor beta chains from one sample, sequenced in a study of Graves' ophthalmopathy and Graves' hyperthyroidism. From the multiplex PCR reads, TCRdb called clonotypes with MiXCR, one entry per CDR3 protein. The sample carries hundreds of thousands of distinct CDR3 sequences, over 20% recorded once. Material for sequencing was peripheral blood. The receptors were gathered from a woman aged 18 to 35 with stable Graves' hyperthyroidism. The conserved cysteine and the conserved F or W are not part of the CDR3 here.

ASSLDNKGAYEQY,TRBJ2-7,TRBV5-1
ASRQLAGVYNEQF,TRBJ2-1,TRBV6-1
ASSWNRGRTEAF,TRBJ1-1,TRBV5-1
ASSVGLAGVGYQETQY,TRBJ2-5,TRBV2
ATSDFGTPQETQY,TRBJ2-5,TRBV24-1
ASRTGFQETQY,TRBJ2-5,TRBV12-3/TRBV12-4
ASSEEGHSGQPQH,TRBJ1-5,TRBV6-1
AWLPRTSDYTGDLF,TRBJ2-2,TRBV30
SALGTGWGDTEAF,TRBJ1-1,TRBV20-1
ASSQQGQAF,TRBJ1-1,TRBV3-1
ASSLQGAGGELF,TRBJ2-2,TRBV6-5
ASSDWAPHQPQH,TRBJ1-5,TRBV6-1
ASSVDGGVRTQY,TRBJ2-5,TRBV9
ASGAWTGGMRDIQY,TRBJ2-4,TRBV28
ASRQWKIRDTNTEAF,TRBJ1-1,TRBV12-3/TRBV12-4
ASSAPGQTSRGYT,TRBJ1-2,TRBV9
ATSRDRNQETQY,TRBJ2-5,TRBV15
ASSFVLQPQH,TRBJ1-5,TRBV12-3/TRBV12-4
SATFRGGEAPYEQY,TRBJ2-7,TRBV20-1
ASSRDRAIIEAF,TRBJ1-1,TRBV6-2/TRBV6-3
ASSPLDRAEAEAF,TRBJ1-1,TRBV28
ASSRITGLNTGELF,TRBJ2-2,TRBV7-8
ATTGHTKNIQY,TRBJ2-4,TRBV28
ASSLAEGYDEQY,TRBJ2-7,TRBV11-2
ASSPPGTSGGAVETQY,TRBJ2-5,TRBV6-2/TRBV6-3
ASSPRWDNYGYT,TRBJ1-2,TRBV27
AWSIHPNTGELF,TRBJ2-2,TRBV30
AWSEGQGPYNEKF,TRBJ2-1,TRBV30
SAYSYEQY,TRBJ2-7,TRBV20-1
ASSLGEGRNEQY,TRBJ2-7,TRBV27
SARTPKGQGGETQY,TRBJ2-5,TRBV20-1
ASSLATFYEQY,TRBJ2-7,TRBV11-2
ASSPDRGKAF,TRBJ1-1,TRBV11-2
ASSQDTGDNSPLH,TRBJ1-6,TRBV3-1
ASSGEATGSGQPQH,TRBJ1-5,TRBV6-1
SAREGGMEAF,TRBJ1-1,TRBV20-1
ASSLVSGEAYEQY,TRBJ2-7,TRBV7-2
ASSKLGDSGANVLT,TRBJ2-6,TRBV19
ASRDGQGVGNQPQH,TRBJ1-5,TRBV6-1
SARAFIPVSETQY,TRBJ2-5,TRBV20-1
ASSLSGAGFLSGNTIY,TRBJ1-3,TRBV5-1
SARAPRMQGDGNTIY,TRBJ1-3,TRBV20-1
ASSLKGGNEQY,TRBJ2-7,TRBV7-2
ASRTLGQGNIGDYGYT,TRBJ1-2,TRBV28
ATKADRGGNYGYT,TRBJ1-2,TRBV15
ASSLGVGEGETQY,TRBJ2-5,TRBV7-2
ASSPGTSGSDEQY,TRBJ2-7,TRBV11-3
ATSRSRAYNSPLH,TRBJ1-6,TRBV15
ASSVGAGTYEQY,TRBJ2-7,TRBV9
SVRRAQSYEQY,TRBJ2-7,TRBV29-1
ASSPDRVGTEAF,TRBJ1-1,TRBV7-8
ASSPRGRNQPQH,TRBJ1-5,TRBV14
ASSLAGTGSGANVLT,TRBJ2-6,TRBV7-8
ASRLTSTSYEQY,TRBJ2-7,TRBV6-2/TRBV6-3
ASSESVGTVNSPLH,TRBJ1-6,TRBV6-1
ATSDLNVGNEQY,TRBJ2-7,TRBV24-1
ASSRRTSGGETQY,TRBJ2-5,TRBV7-2